Each of the 27 T cell receptor beta chains below was sequenced from the same sample in a study of blood T cell repertoires in COVID-19. The data were produced by immunoSEQ multiplex PCR, yet TCRdb's version contains in-frame clones alone and is incomplete. The data contain 250,000 or so clones, more than 80% of them singletons. The specimen sequenced was PBMCs or T cells enriched from blood (not recorded which). All receptors derive from a man aged 50 to 59 who had been exposed to COVID-19.

This sequence joins TRBV7-2 and TRBJ2-5; 12 bases fit TRBD2. Germline V gene sequence: CDR1 SGHTA, CDR2 FQGNSA. With 4 bases clipped from V and 2 bases from J, the junction kept 8 bases outside the gene matches. The CDR3 runs to 17 residues. As DNA, the CDR3 is TGTGCCAGCAGCTCGGGGTTACTAGCGGGGGGACAAGAGACCCAGTACTTC. This encodes CASSSGLLAGGQETQYF.

The chain joins TRBV5-4 to TRBJ2-7, with TRBD1 identical over 9 bases. The germline V gene encodes CDR1 SGHNT and CDR2 YYREEE (reference sequence). CDR3 length: 15 amino acids. The junction had 11 bases not matched to a gene; V was cut back by 7 bases and J by 3 bases. CDR3 nucleotides: TGTGCCAGCGGACTCCCAGACAGGGGGAGCTACGAGCAGTACTTC. This sequence encodes CASGLPDRGSYEQYF. The full variable domain, completed using reference TRBV5-4 and TRBJ2-7, is ETGVTQSPTHLIKTRGQQVTLRCSSQSGHNTVSWYQQALGQGPQFIFQYYREEENGRGNFPPRFSGLQFPNYSSELNVNALELDDSALYLCASGLPDRGSYEQYFGPGTRLTVT.

The chain carries TRBV2 and TRBJ1-5; 7 nucleotides line up with TRBD1. V was pared by 7 bases and J by 5 bases, with 5 bases of the junction left unmatched. Germline-derived CDR1 and CDR2 are SNHLY and FYNNEI. The CDR3 runs to 13 residues. Here the CDR3 reads CASNYGQDQPQHF. The CDR3 coding sequence is TGTGCCAGCAACTATGGACAGGATCAGCCCCAGCATTTT.

The chain carries TRBV24-1 and TRBJ2-3; 9 positions agree with TRBD1. The germline CDR1 and CDR2 sequences are KGHDR and SFDVKD. V dropped 6 bases and J dropped 4; count of bases not matched to a gene: 13. This CDR3 has 17 amino acids. The CDR3 loop is CATSRPRDRGSPDTQYF. CDR3 nucleotides: TGTGCCACCAGTCGTCCTAGAGACAGGGGGTCCCCAGATACGCAGTATTTT.

The rearrangement links TRBV18 to TRBJ2-1; no definite D call. The CDR3 is 13 amino acids. V shed 2 bases and J shed 4 bases, with 6 bases lying between them. The germline gives CDR1 KGHSH, CDR2 LQKENI. The CDR3 region has the DNA TGTGCCAGCTCACCAACAGAGTACAATGAGCAGTTCTTC. Its translation: CASSPTEYNEQFF.

CDR3 loop: CASSRAFRESPGELFF. CDR3 in DNA: TGTGCCAGCAGCCGAGCGTTTCGGGAGTCCCCCGGGGAGCTGTTTTTT. The V call is TRBV7-9, the J call TRBJ2-2; possible D gene TRBD2, 6 bases. The V end was cut by 5 bases, the J end by 6 bases, with 19 bases between. This CDR3 is built from 16 residues. CDR1 and CDR2 (germline): SEHNR, FQNEAQ (reference sequence). Complete variable domain (other parts from reference TRBV7-9 and TRBJ2-2): DTGVSQNPRHKITKRGQNVTFRCDPISEHNRLYWYRQTLGQGPEFLTYFQNEAQLEKSRLLSDRFSAERPKGSFSTLEIQRTEQGDSAMYLCASSRAFRESPGELFFGEGSRLTVL.

This chain uses TRBV27 with TRBJ1-3; D unresolved. This CDR3 spans 13 amino acids. Looked up from germline, CDR1 is MNHEY and CDR2 is SMNVEV (reference sequence). Deletions cut 6 bases from V and 10 bases from J, with 16 bases between. The CDR3 protein is CASRVNSGETIYF. Here the CDR3 DNA reads TGTGCCAGCAGGGTAAACAGCGGGGAAACCATATATTTT.

This chain uses TRBV11-2 with TRBJ2-6; D unclear. Trimming stripped 6 bases from V and 0 bases from J, with 18 bases between. Per the germline V gene, CDR1 is SGHAT and CDR2 is FQNNGV. This CDR3 comprises 18 residues. The CDR3 DNA follows: TGTGCCAGCAGACCCCTTAGTCTGTCGTCCTCTGGGGCCAACGTCCTGACTTTC. Translating it yields CASRPLSLSSSGANVLTF.

The chain is built from TRBV24-1 and TRBJ2-3; D is unresolved. This CDR3 is 13 amino acids long. CDR1 is KGHDR and CDR2 is SFDVKD in the germline V gene. Trimming took 9 bases from V and 6 from J, leaving 15 bases between them. The CDR3 sequence: CATPHPNQDTQYF. The CDR3 bases are TGTGCCACCCCCCACCCGAACCAGGATACGCAGTATTTT.

This sequence joins TRBV3-1 (or the pseudogene TRBV3-2) and TRBJ1-5; 7 bases match TRBD1. The trim removed 0 bases at V and 0 bases at J, leaving 14 bases unmatched. The CDR3 runs to 20 residues. Germline lookup yields CDR1 LGHDT and CDR2 YNNKEL (reference sequence). The CDR3 spells CASSQDLLTGPFDSNQPQHF. The CDR3 region has the DNA TGTGCCAGCAGCCAAGATTTGTTGACAGGGCCTTTTGATAGCAATCAGCCCCAGCATTTT.

The chain combines TRBV5-8 with TRBJ2-1, with D possibly matching TRBD1 (5 bases). The CDR3 has 13 amino acids. CDR1 SGHTS and CDR2 YDEGEE come from the germline V gene. Trimming took off 0 bases at V and 6 bases at J, with 7 bases between the two ends. Here the CDR3 reads CASSLARGNEQFF. The CDR3 nucleotides read TGTGCCAGCAGCTTGGCTAGGGGCAATGAGCAGTTCTTC.

This clone has a handful of counts. The J gene is TRBJ2-3, the V gene TRBV28, with 8 bases matching TRBD1. The CDR3 contains 13 residues. Losses at the gene ends were 7 bases for V and 4 bases for J; bases not matched to a gene: 4. Germline loops: CDR1 MDHEN, CDR2 SYDVKM. CDR3 DNA: TGTGCCAGCACCCAACAGGGGGCAGATACGCAGTATTTT. Translating it yields CASTQQGADTQYF.

This sequence joins TRBV9 and TRBJ2-7, with D possibly matching TRBD1 (6 bases). V shed 0 bases and J shed 0 bases, with 10 bases lying between them. The CDR3 contains 15 residues. Germline-derived CDR1 and CDR2 are SGDLS and YYNGEE. The CDR3 region has the DNA TGTGCCAGCAGCGTAGGGGGGCCCCTCTCCTACGAGCAGTACTTC. Translation: CASSVGGPLSYEQYF.

V usage is TRBV27 and J usage is TRBJ2-5, with 7 bases lining up with TRBD1. Per the germline V gene, CDR1 is MNHEY and CDR2 is SMNVEV (reference sequence). The CDR3 spans 16 residues. V dropped 3 bases and J dropped 1; count of bases not matched to a gene: 8. The CDR3: CASSLSIAGGQETQYF. CDR3 nucleotides: TGTGCCAGCAGTTTGTCGATAGCAGGGGGCCAAGAGACCCAGTACTTC.

The chain has TRBV24-1 and TRBJ2-2, with TRBD2 matching over 9 bases. Germline assignment: CDR1 KGHDR and CDR2 SFDVKD. V was pared by 3 bases and J by 6 bases, with 10 bases of the junction left unmatched. The CDR3 is 17 residues long. CDR3 in DNA: TGTGCCACCAGTGATCGCCATAGGGTAGCGGGGGCCGGGGAGCTGTTTTTT. Translated: CATSDRHRVAGAGELFF.

The chain employs TRBV10-3 and TRBJ1-1; D ambiguous. The germline V gene has CDR1 ENHRY and CDR2 SYGVKD. Trimming stripped 8 bases from V and 1 base from J, with 11 bases between. This CDR3 comprises 13 residues. CDR3 DNA sequence: TGTGCCATCCGTTACGAGGCGAACACTGAAGCTTTCTTT. Translating gives CAIRYEANTEAFF.

This chain uses TRBV5-8 with TRBJ1-1; D is uncertain. Deletions cut 0 bases from V and 3 bases from J, with 12 bases between. The V gene's germline CDR1 is SGHTS and CDR2 YDEGEE. CDR3 length: 15 amino acids. CDR3 in DNA: TGTGCCAGCAGCTTGGCACCGACTAGGGACACTGAAGCTTTCTTT. Amino acids: CASSLAPTRDTEAFF.

The V and J genes are TRBV28 and TRBJ1-4; D remains ambiguous. Between the trimmed V and J ends, which lost 8 bases and 8 bases, there was a span of 15 bases. The CDR3 has 13 residues. The germline CDR1 and CDR2 sequences are MDHEN and SYDVKM. CDR3 coding DNA: TGTGCCAGCGCGGGAGCGGTTTGGGAAAAACTGTTTTTT. Translating it yields CASAGAVWEKLFF.

CDR3 nucleotide sequence: TGTGCCAGCAGCTTAGGAGGCGGGAGTGACAATGAGCAGTTCTTC. As protein: CASSLGGGSDNEQFF. V usage is TRBV11-3 and J usage is TRBJ2-1, with TRBD2 identical over 7 bases. CDR1 and CDR2 from the germline V gene are SGHNT and YENEEA. This CDR3 is 15 amino acids long. Trimming took 1 base from V and 5 from J; bases not matched to a gene: 5.

The chain uses TRBV27 and TRBJ1-2, with TRBD1 as a possible D gene (6 bases). In germline, CDR1 is MNHEY, CDR2 SMNVEV (reference sequence). There are 16 residues in the CDR3. V was shortened by 5 bases and J by 3 bases, with 19 bases between the two germline ends. Here the CDR3 DNA reads TGTGCCAGCAGTGGTTTAAAGGGCAGGGGAGACTATGGCTACACCTTC. Residues: CASSGLKGRGDYGYTF.

The chain joins TRBV7-2 to TRBJ1-5; D is perhaps TRBD1 (5 bases). V shed 2 bases and J shed 6 bases, with 14 bases lying between them. The CDR3 consists of 15 residues. Germline loops: CDR1 SGHTA, CDR2 FQGNSA. CDR3 in DNA: TGTGCCAGCAGCTTATTCGGTTGGGGCGGTCAGCCCCAGCATTTT. Translated: CASSLFGWGGQPQHF.

V gene TRBV7-2 combines with J gene TRBJ1-5, with a possible D match to TRBD1 (6 bases). The V and J ends lost 9 bases and 1 base respectively, with 7 bases between them. CDR1 is SGHTA and CDR2 is FQGNSA in the germline V gene. The CDR3 is made up of 12 amino acids. The CDR3 DNA sequence: TGTGCCAGTAGGGGGAGCAATCAGCCCCAGCATTTT. It is translated as CASRGSNQPQHF.

J is TRBJ2-2 and V is TRBV7-2, with TRBD1 matching 10 bases. The CDR3 spans 15 residues. V lost 5 bases and J lost 2; bases outside the gene matches: 2. Germline lookup yields CDR1 SGHTA and CDR2 FQGNSA. CDR3 DNA: TGTGCCAGCAGCCGGGACAGGGGAAACACCGGGGAGCTGTTTTTT. It encodes CASSRDRGNTGELFF.

The rearrangement uses TRBV7-2 and TRBJ2-2; 8 bases are shared with TRBD2. Per the germline V gene, CDR1 is SGHTA and CDR2 is FQGNSA. The CDR3 has 18 residues. Germline trimming cut 2 bases from V and 2 bases from J; bases unmatched to any gene: 10. The CDR3 region has the DNA TGTGCCAGCAGCTTACCCCGGGGGGGCCTTATAAACACCGGGGAGCTGTTTTTT. Protein product: CASSLPRGGLINTGELFF.

The rearrangement uses TRBV27 and TRBJ1-1, with unresolved D. V lost 5 bases and J lost 0, with 13 bases in between. The CDR3 consists of 15 residues. Germline V CDR1 and CDR2: MNHEY, SMNVEV (reference sequence). This chain's CDR3 is CASSPQRLMNTEAFF. The CDR3 bases are TGTGCCAGCAGTCCACAACGCCTCATGAACACTGAAGCTTTCTTT.

This clone occurred many times. The V call is TRBV28, the J call TRBJ1-3; a possible D gene is TRBD1 (6 bases). Germline CDR1 reads MDHEN; CDR2 reads SYDVKM. This CDR3 has 12 residues. V was shortened by 6 bases and J by 10 bases, with 13 bases between the two germline ends. The CDR3 here is CASRSQGATIYF. CDR3 coding DNA: TGTGCCAGCAGATCACAGGGAGCAACCATATATTTT. Combining the CDR3 with reference TRBV28 and TRBJ1-3 gives the whole variable domain DVKVTQSSRYLVKRTGEKVFLECVQDMDHENMFWYRQDPGLGLRLIYFSYDVKMKEKGDIPEGYSVSREKKERFSLILESASTNQTSMYLCASRSQGATIYFGEGSWLTVV.

This chain connects TRBV11-2 to TRBJ2-5, with D possibly matching TRBD2 (6 bases). Looked up from germline, CDR1 is SGHAT and CDR2 is FQNNGV. This CDR3 has 17 amino acids. Between the trimmed V and J ends, which lost 1 base and 1 base, there was a span of 16 bases. The chain's CDR3 is CASSLVFYSGAQETQYF. The CDR3 DNA reads as TGTGCCAGCAGCTTAGTGTTTTATAGCGGAGCCCAAGAGACCCAGTACTTC.